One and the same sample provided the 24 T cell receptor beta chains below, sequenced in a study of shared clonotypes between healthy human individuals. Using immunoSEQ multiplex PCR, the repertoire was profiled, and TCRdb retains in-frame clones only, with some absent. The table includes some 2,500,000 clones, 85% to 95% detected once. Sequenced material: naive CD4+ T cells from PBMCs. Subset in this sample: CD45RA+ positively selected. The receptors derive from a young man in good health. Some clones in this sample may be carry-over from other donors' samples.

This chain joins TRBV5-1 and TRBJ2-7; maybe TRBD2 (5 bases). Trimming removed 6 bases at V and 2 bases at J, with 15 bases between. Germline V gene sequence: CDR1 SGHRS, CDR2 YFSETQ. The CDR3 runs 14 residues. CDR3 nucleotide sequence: TGCGCCAGCAAGGTAATAGGGAGTACCTACGAGCAGTACTTC. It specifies CASKVIGSTYEQYF.

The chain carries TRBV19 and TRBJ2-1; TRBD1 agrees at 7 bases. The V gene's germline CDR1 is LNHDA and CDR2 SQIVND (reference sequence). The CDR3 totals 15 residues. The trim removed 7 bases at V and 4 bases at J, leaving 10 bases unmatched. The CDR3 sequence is CASTPPGTAYNEQFF. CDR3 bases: TGTGCCAGTACCCCCCCCGGGACAGCTTACAATGAGCAGTTCTTC.

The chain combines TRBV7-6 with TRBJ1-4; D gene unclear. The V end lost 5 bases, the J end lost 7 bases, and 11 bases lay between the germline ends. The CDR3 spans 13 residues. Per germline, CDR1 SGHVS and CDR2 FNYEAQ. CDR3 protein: CASSQRRGEKLFF. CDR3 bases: TGTGCCAGCAGCCAGCGGCGAGGTGAAAAACTGTTTTTT.

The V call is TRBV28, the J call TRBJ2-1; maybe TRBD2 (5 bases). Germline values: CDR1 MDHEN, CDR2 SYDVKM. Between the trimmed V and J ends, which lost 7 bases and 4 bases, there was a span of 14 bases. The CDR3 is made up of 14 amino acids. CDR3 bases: TGTGCCAGCACTACTCCTCGGGGTTACAATGAGCAGTTCTTC. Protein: CASTTPRGYNEQFF.

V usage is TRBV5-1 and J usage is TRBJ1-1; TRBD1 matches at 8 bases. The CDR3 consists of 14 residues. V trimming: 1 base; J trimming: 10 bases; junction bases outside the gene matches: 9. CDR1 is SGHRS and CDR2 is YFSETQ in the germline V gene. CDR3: CASSLRESGGPAFF. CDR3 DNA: TGCGCCAGCAGCTTGAGAGAGTCAGGGGGCCCAGCTTTCTTT.

This CDR3 is CASSLGQGSPSETQYF. The CDR3 DNA sequence: TGCGCCAGCAGCTTGGGGCAGGGCTCGCCCTCGGAGACCCAGTACTTC. This sequence joins TRBV5-1 and TRBJ2-5, with a weak D call TRBD1 (5 bases). Trimming stripped 0 bases from V and 5 bases from J, with 17 bases between. The CDR3 contains 16 residues. CDR1 SGHRS and CDR2 YFSETQ come from the germline V gene.

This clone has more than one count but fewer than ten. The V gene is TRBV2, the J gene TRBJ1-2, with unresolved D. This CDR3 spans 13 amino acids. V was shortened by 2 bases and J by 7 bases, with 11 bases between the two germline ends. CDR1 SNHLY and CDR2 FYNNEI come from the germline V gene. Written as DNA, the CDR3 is TGTGCCAGCAGTGAATGGTCCGGGTCTGGCTACACCTTC. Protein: CASSEWSGSGYTF. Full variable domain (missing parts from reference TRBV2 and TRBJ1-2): EPEVTQTPSHQVTQMGQEVILRCVPISNHLYFYWYRQILGQKVEFLVSFYNNEISEKSEIFDDQFSVERPDGSNFTLKIRSTKLEDSAMYFCASSEWSGSGYTFGSGTRLTVV.

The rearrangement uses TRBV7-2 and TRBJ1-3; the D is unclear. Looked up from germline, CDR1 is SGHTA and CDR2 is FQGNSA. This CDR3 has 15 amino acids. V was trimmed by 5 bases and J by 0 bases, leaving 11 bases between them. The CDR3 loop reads CASSTKGSSGNTIYF. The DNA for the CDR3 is TGTGCCAGCAGCACTAAGGGTTCCTCTGGAAACACCATATATTTT.

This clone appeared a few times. The CDR3 protein is CAWSVIIATEAFF. CDR3 nucleotides: TGTGCCTGGAGTGTAATCATCGCCACTGAAGCTTTCTTT. This rearrangement joins TRBV30 to TRBJ1-1; no clear D. Trimming left V 0 bases short and J 4 bases short, with 9 bases between. This CDR3 has 13 residues. In germline, CDR1 is GTSNPN, CDR2 SVGIG (reference sequence).

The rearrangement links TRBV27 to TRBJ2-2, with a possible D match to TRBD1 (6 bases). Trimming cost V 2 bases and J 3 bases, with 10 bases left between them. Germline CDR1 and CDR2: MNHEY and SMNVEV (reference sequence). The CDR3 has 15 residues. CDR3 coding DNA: TGTGCCAGCAGTTTAGAAAACAGGGACACCGGGGAGCTGTTTTTT. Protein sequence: CASSLENRDTGELFF.

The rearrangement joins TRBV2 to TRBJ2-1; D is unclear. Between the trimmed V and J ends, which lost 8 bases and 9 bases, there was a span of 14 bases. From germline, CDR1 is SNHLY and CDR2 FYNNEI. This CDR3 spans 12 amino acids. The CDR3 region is CASVERPGEQFF. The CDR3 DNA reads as TGTGCCAGCGTGGAGCGCCCCGGTGAGCAGTTCTTC. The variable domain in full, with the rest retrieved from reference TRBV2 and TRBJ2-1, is EPEVTQTPSHQVTQMGQEVILRCVPISNHLYFYWYRQILGQKVEFLVSFYNNEISEKSEIFDDQFSVERPDGSNFTLKIRSTKLEDSAMYFCASVERPGEQFFGPGTRLTVL.

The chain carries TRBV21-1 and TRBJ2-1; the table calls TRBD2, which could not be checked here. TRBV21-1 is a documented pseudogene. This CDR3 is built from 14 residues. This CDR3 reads CAGRGLLSYNEQFF. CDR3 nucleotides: TGTGCCGGACGGGGACTCCTTTCCTACAATGAGCAGTTCTTC.

The CDR3 nucleotides read TGTGCCAGCAGTTTACGTCTAGGCCACAACACTGAAGCTTTCTTT. Translation: CASSLRLGHNTEAFF. The chain recombines TRBV28 with TRBJ1-1; D uncertain. The V gene lost 2 bases and the J gene lost 2 bases, with 12 bases spanning the gap. This CDR3 comprises 15 residues. Germline loops: CDR1 MDHEN, CDR2 SYDVKM.

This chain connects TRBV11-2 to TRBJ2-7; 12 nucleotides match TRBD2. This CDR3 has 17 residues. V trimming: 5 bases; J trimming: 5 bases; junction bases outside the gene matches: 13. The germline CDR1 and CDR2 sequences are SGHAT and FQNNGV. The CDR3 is CASSPTRTSGIWDEQYF. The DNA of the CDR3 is TGTGCCAGCAGCCCCACTCGGACTAGCGGGATATGGGACGAGCAGTACTTC.

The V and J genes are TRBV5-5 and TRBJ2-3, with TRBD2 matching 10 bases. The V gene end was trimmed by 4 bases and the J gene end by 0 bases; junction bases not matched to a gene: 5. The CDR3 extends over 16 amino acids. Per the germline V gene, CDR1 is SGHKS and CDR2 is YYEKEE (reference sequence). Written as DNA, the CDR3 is TGTGCCAGCAGCACAGGACTAGCGGCTAGCACAGATACGCAGTATTTT. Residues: CASSTGLAASTDTQYF.

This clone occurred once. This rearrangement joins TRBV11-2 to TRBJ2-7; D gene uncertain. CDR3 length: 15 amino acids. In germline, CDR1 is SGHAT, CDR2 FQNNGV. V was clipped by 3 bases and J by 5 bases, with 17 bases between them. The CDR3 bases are TGTGCCAGCAGCTTCGGACCGGTACAGTCCAACGAGCAGTACTTC. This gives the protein CASSFGPVQSNEQYF.

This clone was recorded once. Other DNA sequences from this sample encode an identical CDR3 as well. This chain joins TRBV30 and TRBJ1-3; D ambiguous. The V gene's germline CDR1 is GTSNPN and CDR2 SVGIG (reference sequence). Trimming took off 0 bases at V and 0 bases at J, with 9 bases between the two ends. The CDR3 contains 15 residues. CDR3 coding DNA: TGTGCCTGGAGTGTATCTGGCAACTCTGGAAACACCATATATTTT. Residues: CAWSVSGNSGNTIYF.

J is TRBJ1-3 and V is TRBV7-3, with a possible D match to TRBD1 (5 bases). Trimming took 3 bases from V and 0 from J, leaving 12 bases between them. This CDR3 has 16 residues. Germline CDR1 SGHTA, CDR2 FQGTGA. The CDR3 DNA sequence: TGTGCCAGCAGCTTGGGACTGCCCAGCTCTGGAAACACCATATATTTT. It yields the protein CASSLGLPSSGNTIYF.

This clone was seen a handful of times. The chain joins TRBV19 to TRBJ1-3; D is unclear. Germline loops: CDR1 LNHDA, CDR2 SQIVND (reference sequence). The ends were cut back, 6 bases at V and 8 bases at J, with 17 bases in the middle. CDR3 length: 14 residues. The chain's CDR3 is CASSLPGEWDTIYF. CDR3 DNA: TGTGCCAGTAGCCTCCCCGGGGAGTGGGACACCATATATTTT. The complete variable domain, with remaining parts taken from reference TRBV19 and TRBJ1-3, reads DGGITQSPKYLFRKEGQNVTLSCEQNLNHDAMYWYRQDPGQGLRLIYYSQIVNDFQKGDIAEGYSVSREKKESFPLTVTSAQKNPTAFYLCASSLPGEWDTIYFGEGSWLTVV.

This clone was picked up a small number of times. The CDR3 bases are TGTGCCAGCAGTGTGGCCCGGAACACTGAAGCTTTCTTT. The encoded protein is CASSVARNTEAFF. The rearrangement uses TRBV6-1 and TRBJ1-1, with D uncertain. CDR1 and CDR2 (germline): MNHNS, SASEGT. This CDR3 spans 13 amino acids. V lost 4 bases and J 1 base, leaving 7 bases between the germline ends.

CDR3 DNA: TGTGCCAGCAAATACTCACGCGGCCCTTACGAGCAGTACTTC. It yields the protein CASKYSRGPYEQYF. The rearrangement uses TRBV6-5 and TRBJ2-7, with D unclear. Germline CDR1 MNHEY, CDR2 SVGAGI. The CDR3 is 14 residues long. V was cut by 7 bases and J by 4 bases, with 17 bases left in between.

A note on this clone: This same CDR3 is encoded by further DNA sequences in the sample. This CDR3 is CASSPNRAETQYF. In DNA form, the CDR3 reads TGTGCCAGCTCACCAAATAGGGCAGAGACCCAGTACTTC. This chain connects TRBV18 to TRBJ2-5; D gene unclear. Germline CDR1 and CDR2: KGHSH and LQKENI. V lost 2 bases and J lost 4, with 8 bases in between. The CDR3 extends over 13 amino acids. The full variable domain, completed using reference TRBV18 and TRBJ2-5, is NAGVMQNPRHLVRRRGQEARLRCSPMKGHSHVYWYRQLPEEGLKFMVYLQKENIIDESGMPKERFSAEFPKEGPSILRIQQVVRGDSAAYFCASSPNRAETQYFGPGTRLLVL.

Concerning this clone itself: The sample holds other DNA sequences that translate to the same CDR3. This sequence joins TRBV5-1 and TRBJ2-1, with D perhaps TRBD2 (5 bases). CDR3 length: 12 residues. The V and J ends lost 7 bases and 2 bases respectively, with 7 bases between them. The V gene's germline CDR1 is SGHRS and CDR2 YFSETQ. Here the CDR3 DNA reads TGCGCCAGCCGGAGGACCTACAATGAGCAGTTCTTC. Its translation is CASRRTYNEQFF.

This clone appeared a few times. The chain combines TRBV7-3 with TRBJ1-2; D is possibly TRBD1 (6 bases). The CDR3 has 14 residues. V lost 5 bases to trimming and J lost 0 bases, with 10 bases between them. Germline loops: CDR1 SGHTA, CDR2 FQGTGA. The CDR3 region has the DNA TGTGCCAGCAGCCTAGGGGGGCCTAACTATGGCTACACCTTC. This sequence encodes CASSLGGPNYGYTF.